This TCR beta chain was profiled in a study of blood T cell repertoires in COVID-19. Measured with immunoSEQ multiplex PCR; TCRdb has only the in-frame clones, and not every one. The repertoire holds hundreds of thousands of clones, with roughly 87% as singletons. Germline V gene sequence: CDR1 SGHVS, CDR2 FNYEAQ. V dropped 1 base and J dropped 3 bases, with 9 bases sitting between them. CDR3 size: 15 residues. V gene TRBV7-6 combines with J gene TRBJ2-2, with D tentatively TRBD2 (5 bases). This TCR was sampled from a woman aged 45-65 years who had recovered from COVID-19. Sequenced sample: peripheral blood. The CDR3 coding sequence is TGTGCCAGCAGCTTAGGGTCGGGGTACACCGGGGAGCTGTTTTTT. Its protein is CASSLGSGYTGELFF.